This TCR beta chain stems from a study of beta chain features in type 1 diabetes. Overall study context: Age, gender and cell yields were alike across patients and healthy donors. Overall study results and limits: Fewer junction insertions and more nucleotide deletions appeared in type 1 diabetes patients. Resolution of whether HLA type affects TCRB rearrangement was not achieved here. Researchers report that Type 1 diabetes patients had moderately but significantly shorter TCRB CDR3s across all four CD4+ subsets.

It was via CD45RO/CCR7/CD25/CD127/CD95/CD27 that CD4+ naive, central memory, regulatory and stem cell-like memory cells were sorted. Reverse transcribing all isolated RNA meant expressed TCRB transcripts were sequenced. Assay used: immunoSEQ multiplex PCR; TCRdb lists only in-frame clones, some missing. The table records over 100,000 clones, approximately 16% of them present only once. This CDR3 is built from 13 residues. V lost 7 bases and J lost 1, with 13 bases in between. Germline values: CDR1 SQVTM, CDR2 ANQGSEA. This clone has only a few counts. What it binds is unknown. The chain employs TRBV29-1 and TRBJ1-1; D ambiguous. Sequenced sample: central memory CD4+ T cells from blood. The clonotype was recovered from a man aged 25 to 40 with type 1 diabetes. The CDR3 DNA reads TGCAGCGCCGAAGGGCAGGAGAACACTGAAGCTTTCTTT. Its translation is CSAEGQENTEAFF.